The rows below give T cell receptor beta chains drawn from one sample of a study of blood T cell repertoires in COVID-19. TCRdb's table, derived via immunoSEQ multiplex PCR, lists solely in-frame clones and lacks some. The sample records about 110,000 clones, about 88% being singletons. Sequencing was performed on peripheral blood. The receptors derive from a woman in her sixties or seventies who had recovered from COVID-19. Each CDR3 is given with its conserved first and last residue. The order of the fields is clone size, D gene, J gene, V gene, CDR3 protein, CDR3 DNA. D genes are given only for firm matches. Size is stated for part of the rows, as once, few or many counts, or as a class when the clone is expanded.

clone size: .
D gene: .
J gene: TRBJ1-2
V gene: TRBV6-5
CDR3 protein: CASSFIRQTNYGYTF
CDR3 DNA: TGTGCCAGCAGTTTCATTAGACAGACTAACTATGGCTACACCTTC

clone size: .
D gene: .
J gene: TRBJ1-2
V gene: TRBV21-1
CDR3 protein: CASSPDWPEHYGYTF
CDR3 DNA: TGTGCCAGCAGCCCTGACTGGCCGGAACACTATGGCTACACCTTC

clone size: .
D gene: .
J gene: TRBJ2-1
V gene: TRBV18
CDR3 protein: CASSPPSGHNEQFF
CDR3 DNA: TGTGCCAGCTCACCACCTAGCGGCCACAATGAGCAGTTCTTC

clone size: .
D gene: .
J gene: TRBJ1-3
V gene: TRBV11-1
CDR3 protein: CASSDRLRSGNTIYF
CDR3 DNA: TGTGCCAGCAGCGACAGGCTACGCTCTGGAAACACCATATATTTT

clone size: .
D gene: TRBD2
J gene: TRBJ2-3
V gene: TRBV5-6
CDR3 protein: CASSLVTSGYTDTQYF
CDR3 DNA: TGTGCCAGCAGCTTGGTGACTAGCGGATACACAGATACGCAGTATTTT

clone size: few
D gene: .
J gene: TRBJ1-6
V gene: TRBV4-3
CDR3 protein: CASSQEVAGGSPLHF
CDR3 DNA: TGCGCCAGCAGCCAAGAGGTCGCGGGAGGTTCACCCCTCCACTTT

clone size: once
D gene: .
J gene: TRBJ1-1
V gene: TRBV28
CDR3 protein: CASSLPALRVGTEAFF
CDR3 DNA: TGTGCCAGCAGTTTGCCCGCCCTGAGGGTGGGCACTGAAGCTTTCTTT

clone size: .
D gene: .
J gene: TRBJ2-2
V gene: TRBV27
CDR3 protein: CASSLDWGTGELFF
CDR3 DNA: TGTGCCAGCAGTTTGGACTGGGGCACCGGGGAGCTGTTTTTT

clone size: .
D gene: .
J gene: TRBJ1-2
V gene: TRBV6-5
CDR3 protein: CASSYGQYYGYTF
CDR3 DNA: TGTGCCAGCAGTTATGGCCAATACTATGGCTACACCTTC

clone size: once
D gene: TRBD1
J gene: TRBJ1-1
V gene: TRBV24-1
CDR3 protein: CASGTGATEAFF
CDR3 DNA: TGTGCCTCCGGGACAGGGGCCACTGAAGCTTTCTTT

clone size: .
D gene: .
J gene: TRBJ1-2
V gene: TRBV29-1
CDR3 protein: CSVGMEGWSGYGYTF
CDR3 DNA: TGCAGCGTTGGTATGGAGGGCTGGAGCGGGTATGGCTACACCTTC

clone size: once
D gene: TRBD2
J gene: TRBJ2-1
V gene: TRBV5-5
CDR3 protein: CASNPGLAVYNEQFF
CDR3 DNA: TGTGCCAGCAACCCGGGACTAGCGGTATACAATGAGCAGTTCTTC

clone size: .
D gene: .
J gene: TRBJ1-3
V gene: TRBV7-7
CDR3 protein: CASPRVRSSGNTIYF
CDR3 DNA: TGTGCCAGCCCCCGGGTCCGAAGCTCTGGAAACACCATATATTTT

clone size: .
D gene: .
J gene: TRBJ1-1
V gene: TRBV28
CDR3 protein: CASSSPQAGDPPAFF
CDR3 DNA: TGTGCCAGCAGTTCTCCCCAGGCAGGGGATCCTCCGGCTTTCTTT

clone size: .
D gene: TRBD1
J gene: TRBJ1-2
V gene: TRBV4-3
CDR3 protein: CASSQLRDRDYGYTF
CDR3 DNA: TGCGCCAGCAGCCAACTCCGGGACAGAGACTATGGCTACACCTTC

clone size: .
D gene: TRBD1
J gene: TRBJ1-2
V gene: TRBV28
CDR3 protein: CASSYYQGATNGYTF
CDR3 DNA: TGTGCCAGCAGCTATTATCAGGGGGCGACGAATGGCTACACCTTC

clone size: once
D gene: TRBD2
J gene: TRBJ2-5
V gene: TRBV28
CDR3 protein: CASRGSGSRETQYF
CDR3 DNA: TGTGCCAGCAGAGGTAGCGGGAGTAGAGAGACCCAGTACTTC

clone size: .
D gene: TRBD1
J gene: TRBJ1-4
V gene: TRBV7-2
CDR3 protein: CASSLQGEAGKLFF
CDR3 DNA: TGTGCCAGCAGCTTACAGGGGGAAGCAGGAAAACTGTTTTTT

clone size: .
D gene: .
J gene: TRBJ1-2
V gene: TRBV29-1
CDR3 protein: CSVPPTDNYGYTF
CDR3 DNA: TGCAGCGTTCCCCCGACAGATAACTATGGCTACACCTTC

clone size: .
D gene: .
J gene: TRBJ2-2
V gene: TRBV18
CDR3 protein: CASSPLGPQTGELFF
CDR3 DNA: TGTGCCAGCTCACCACTGGGGCCGCAAACCGGGGAGCTGTTTTTT

clone size: .
D gene: TRBD2
J gene: TRBJ2-2
V gene: TRBV9
CDR3 protein: CASSVVGGGGTGELFF
CDR3 DNA: TGTGCCAGCAGCGTAGTTGGCGGGGGAGGCACCGGGGAGCTGTTTTTT

clone size: .
D gene: .
J gene: TRBJ2-1
V gene: TRBV5-6
CDR3 protein: CASSLKGTYNEQFF
CDR3 DNA: TGTGCCAGCAGCTTGAAGGGGACCTACAATGAGCAGTTCTTC

clone size: .
D gene: .
J gene: TRBJ2-7
V gene: TRBV5-1
CDR3 protein: CASSLDTSSYEQYF
CDR3 DNA: TGCGCCAGCAGCTTGGATACTAGCTCCTACGAGCAGTACTTC

clone size: .
D gene: .
J gene: TRBJ2-7
V gene: TRBV7-8
CDR3 protein: CASRTPGAYSYEQYF
CDR3 DNA: TGTGCCAGCAGGACCCCGGGAGCGTACTCCTACGAGCAGTACTTC

clone size: .
D gene: .
J gene: TRBJ2-2
V gene: TRBV7-2
CDR3 protein: CASSPSLNRNTGELFF
CDR3 DNA: TGTGCCAGCAGCCCTTCACTGAATCGGAACACCGGGGAGCTGTTTTTT

clone size: .
D gene: .
J gene: TRBJ1-2
V gene: TRBV6-5
CDR3 protein: CASSLGGGYGYTF
CDR3 DNA: TGTGCCAGCTCTCTGGGAGGTGGCTATGGCTACACCTTC

clone size: .
D gene: TRBD2
J gene: TRBJ2-1
V gene: TRBV7-9
CDR3 protein: CASSSRLAGGGEQFF
CDR3 DNA: TGTGCCAGCAGCTCCAGACTAGCGGGAGGGGGTGAGCAGTTCTTC

clone size: few
D gene: TRBD2
J gene: TRBJ2-1
V gene: TRBV29-1
CDR3 protein: CSVVGLAESSYNEQFF
CDR3 DNA: TGCAGCGTTGTTGGACTAGCGGAAAGCTCCTACAATGAGCAGTTCTTC

clone size: .
D gene: .
J gene: TRBJ1-1
V gene: TRBV19
CDR3 protein: CASSIPGPTLKAFF
CDR3 DNA: TGTGCCAGTAGTATTCCAGGGCCCACGCTAAAAGCTTTCTTT

clone size: .
D gene: TRBD2
J gene: TRBJ2-7
V gene: TRBV7-9
CDR3 protein: CASSATSGEYEQYF
CDR3 DNA: TGTGCCAGCAGCGCGACTAGCGGGGAATACGAGCAGTACTTC

clone size: .
D gene: .
J gene: TRBJ1-2
V gene: TRBV5-6
CDR3 protein: CASSLAGGYTF
CDR3 DNA: TGTGCCAGCAGCTTGGCAGGGGGCTACACCTTC

clone size: once
D gene: TRBD2
J gene: TRBJ2-5
V gene: TRBV6-2/TRBV6-3
CDR3 protein: CASSSPGGQETQYF
CDR3 DNA: TGTGCCAGCAGCTCGCCGGGGGGTCAGGAGACCCAGTACTTC

clone size: .
D gene: TRBD2
J gene: TRBJ2-3
V gene: TRBV3-1/TRBV3-2
CDR3 protein: CASSVRAGADTQYF
CDR3 DNA: TGTGCCAGCAGCGTACGCGCGGGAGCAGATACGCAGTATTTT

clone size: .
D gene: .
J gene: TRBJ1-2
V gene: TRBV11-2
CDR3 protein: CASSLGSSWRVRWNGYTF
CDR3 DNA: TGTGCCAGCAGCTTAGGTAGCTCGTGGCGGGTCCGCTGGAATGGCTACACCTTC

clone size: .
D gene: TRBD1
J gene: TRBJ1-2
V gene: TRBV5-1
CDR3 protein: CASSQGTGYGYTF
CDR3 DNA: TGCGCCAGCAGCCAGGGGACAGGGTATGGCTACACCTTC

clone size: .
D gene: TRBD1
J gene: TRBJ2-2
V gene: TRBV9
CDR3 protein: CASSVVGTANTGELFF
CDR3 DNA: TGTGCCAGCAGCGTAGTAGGGACAGCGAACACCGGGGAGCTGTTTTTT

clone size: .
D gene: TRBD2
J gene: TRBJ2-1
V gene: TRBV6-6
CDR3 protein: CASSWGTSGSNEQFF
CDR3 DNA: TGTGCCAGCAGTTGGGGGACTAGCGGGAGCAATGAGCAGTTCTTC

clone size: .
D gene: TRBD1
J gene: TRBJ2-2
V gene: TRBV24-1
CDR3 protein: CATGRGQGFTGELFF
CDR3 DNA: TGTGCCACTGGCCGGGGACAGGGTTTCACCGGGGAGCTGTTTTTT

clone size: few
D gene: .
J gene: TRBJ1-4
V gene: TRBV28
CDR3 protein: CASSPHREGNEKLFF
CDR3 DNA: TGTGCCAGCAGTCCCCACAGGGAAGGAAATGAAAAACTGTTTTTT

clone size: .
D gene: TRBD1
J gene: TRBJ1-2
V gene: TRBV28
CDR3 protein: CASSAPQTGYYGYTF
CDR3 DNA: TGTGCCAGCAGCGCACCCCAGACAGGGTACTATGGCTACACCTTC

clone size: .
D gene: .
J gene: TRBJ1-6
V gene: TRBV3-1/TRBV3-2
CDR3 protein: CASSQVTQGYNSPLHF
CDR3 DNA: TGTGCCAGCAGCCAAGTAACACAGGGTTATAATTCACCCCTCCACTTT

clone size: .
D gene: .
J gene: TRBJ1-5
V gene: TRBV30
CDR3 protein: CAWNSAVNQPQHF
CDR3 DNA: TGTGCCTGGAATTCAGCGGTAAATCAGCCCCAGCATTTT

clone size: few
D gene: TRBD2
J gene: TRBJ2-7
V gene: TRBV5-1
CDR3 protein: CASGAGAGGIYEQYF
CDR3 DNA: TGCGCCAGTGGGGCGGGAGCGGGAGGAATATACGAGCAGTACTTC

clone size: .
D gene: .
J gene: TRBJ1-6
V gene: TRBV10-3
CDR3 protein: CAISELGGINSPLHF
CDR3 DNA: TGTGCCATCAGTGAGTTGGGGGGTATTAATTCACCCCTCCACTTT

clone size: .
D gene: .
J gene: TRBJ2-6
V gene: TRBV9
CDR3 protein: CASSVVGGAILANVLTF
CDR3 DNA: TGTGCCAGCAGCGTAGTAGGGGGAGCAATCCTGGCCAACGTCCTGACTTTC

clone size: .
D gene: TRBD1
J gene: TRBJ2-1
V gene: TRBV27
CDR3 protein: CASSFSGQGGDEQFF
CDR3 DNA: TGTGCCAGCAGTTTCTCGGGACAGGGAGGCGATGAGCAGTTCTTC

clone size: .
D gene: .
J gene: TRBJ1-5
V gene: TRBV7-9
CDR3 protein: CASSLGGGDQPQHF
CDR3 DNA: TGTGCCAGCAGCTTAGGGGGAGGGGATCAGCCCCAGCATTTT

clone size: .
D gene: TRBD2
J gene: TRBJ2-1
V gene: TRBV4-3
CDR3 protein: CASSQLLAGEGPNEQFF
CDR3 DNA: TGCGCCAGCAGCCAACTTTTAGCGGGAGAGGGACCCAATGAGCAGTTCTTC